This T cell receptor (beta chain) stems from a study of blood T cell repertoires in COVID-19. For the study at large: Donors in the United States, Italy and Spain gave samples during acute or convalescent COVID-19.

Using immunoSEQ multiplex PCR, the repertoire was profiled, and TCRdb retains in-frame clones only, with some absent. The sample consists of about 240,000 clones, 80% to 90% of them appearing once. Enrollees, about 18 to 95 years old, lived in some 24 US areas. The study assigned cohorts using participant-reported clinical history. Contact with a PCR-confirmed or clinician-diagnosed COVID-19 case occurred within 2 weeks of entry. V lost 2 bases, J lost 8 bases, and 12 bases lay in between. Germline V gene data show CDR1 as KGHDR and CDR2 as SFDVKD. This CDR3 has 14 amino acids. This clonotype was sampled from a woman aged 35 to 49 who had been exposed to COVID-19. Input material: PBMCs or T cells enriched from blood (not recorded which). The chain couples TRBV24-1 to TRBJ1-5; D is unclear. The DNA of the CDR3 is TGTGCCACCAGTGATTCACGAACCCAGGAGCCCCAGCATTTT. Translation: CATSDSRTQEPQHF.